This T cell receptor (beta chain) was identified in a study of glioma-infiltrating T cells. V was pared by 1 base and J by 3 bases, with 8 bases of the junction left unmatched. This CDR3 has 15 amino acids. Per germline, CDR1 SQVTM and CDR2 ANQGSEA. TCR alpha and beta CDR3 regions were amplified from RNA using iRepertoire nested multiplex PCR. Each CDR3 protein is one row after TCRdb ran MiXCR on the multiplex PCR reads. The sample lists 100,000 to 150,000 distinct CDR3 sequences; roughly 23% were seen once. This clonotype was obtained from a human donor with low-grade glioma or glioblastoma, undergoing nonglioma brain surgery, or in good health (not recorded which). The V gene is TRBV29-1, the J gene TRBJ2-7, with 8 bases lining up with TRBD2. Input material: glioma tissue, nonneoplastic brain tissue, or PBMCs (not recorded which). CDR3 in amino acids: CSVEGGSGGDYEQYF. As DNA, the CDR3 is TGCAGCGTTGAAGGAGGGTCGGGAGGGGACTACGAGCAGTACTTC.